The rows below give T cell receptor beta chains drawn from one sample of a study of blood T cell repertoires in COVID-19. Repertoires were generated with immunoSEQ multiplex PCR, while TCRdb's copy carries only in-frame clones and drops some. The table shows tens of thousands of clones, with roughly 85% occurring only once. Sequencing used peripheral blood. The receptors stem from a woman aged 55 to 70 with COVID-19, enrolled during active disease. The CDR3 runs from the conserved cysteine through the conserved F or W. The D gene is left open where the match is weak. The size of a clone is reported for some rows only, either as once, few or many, or as a class for expanded clones.

J: TRBJ2-1; D: .; size: .; V: TRBV15; DNA: TGTGCCACCAGCCGCCCCCTGGCCAATGAGCAGTTCTTC; CDR3: CATSRPLANEQFF
J: TRBJ1-4; D: .; size: .; V: TRBV30; DNA: TGTGCCTGGGCACTCTCCGCCTACGCGGAAAAACTGTTTTTT; CDR3: CAWALSAYAEKLFF
J: TRBJ1-1; D: .; size: .; V: TRBV29-1; DNA: TGCAGCGTTGGTCGGCAGGGTGCGGCTGAAGCTTTCTTT; CDR3: CSVGRQGAAEAFF
J: TRBJ2-1; D: TRBD2; size: few; V: TRBV19; DNA: TGTGCCAGTAGCATAGACGGGGGGGAACTAGCGGTCTACAATGAGCAGTTCTTC; CDR3: CASSIDGGELAVYNEQFF
J: TRBJ2-2; D: TRBD1; size: .; V: TRBV9; DNA: TGTGCCAGCAGCGGAGACAGGGGAATCCCCTCAGGGACCGGGGAGCTGTTTTTT; CDR3: CASSGDRGIPSGTGELFF
J: TRBJ2-7; D: .; size: once; V: TRBV7-2; DNA: TGTGCCAGCAGCTTAGCTGGACTTCTGGGGCAGTACTTC; CDR3: CASSLAGLLGQYF
J: TRBJ1-2; D: .; size: .; V: TRBV4-3; DNA: TGCGCCAGCAGCCAAGAGGGGGGAGTTGGCTACACCTTC; CDR3: CASSQEGGVGYTF
J: TRBJ1-2; D: TRBD1; size: .; V: TRBV28; DNA: TGTGCCAGCAGATCTCGAACAGGGGGCGCGTATGGCTACACCTTC; CDR3: CASRSRTGGAYGYTF
J: TRBJ2-5; D: TRBD1; size: .; V: TRBV28; DNA: TGTGCCAGCAGAAAAACAACCGGGACAGATCAAGAGACCCAGTACTTC; CDR3: CASRKTTGTDQETQYF
J: TRBJ1-2; D: .; size: .; V: TRBV5-1; DNA: TGCGCCAGCAGCCAGGACAGATATGGCTACACCTTC; CDR3: CASSQDRYGYTF
J: TRBJ2-5; D: TRBD2; size: .; V: TRBV6-2/TRBV6-3; DNA: TGTGCCAGCAGTACCCAATTAAACGGGGGGGCTGAAGAGACCCAGTACTTC; CDR3: CASSTQLNGGAEETQYF
J: TRBJ1-6; D: .; size: once; V: TRBV7-8; DNA: TGTGCCAGCAGCTTTAGGGGTGCCTATAATTCACCCCTCCACTTT; CDR3: CASSFRGAYNSPLHF
J: TRBJ2-7; D: TRBD2; size: .; V: TRBV6-2/TRBV6-3; DNA: TGTGCCAGCAGTTACATACTAGCGGGAGCGCGCTACGAGCAGTACTTC; CDR3: CASSYILAGARYEQYF
J: TRBJ2-2; D: .; size: .; V: TRBV28; DNA: TGTGCCAGCAGTTCCCGTTTAAGCGGCCTTTCGAACACCGGGGAGCTGTTTTTT; CDR3: CASSSRLSGLSNTGELFF
J: TRBJ2-2; D: TRBD1; size: .; V: TRBV2; DNA: TGTGCCAGCAGTGGGGACAGGGGTGTGGCCGGGGAGCTGTTTTTT; CDR3: CASSGDRGVAGELFF
J: TRBJ1-1; D: .; size: few; V: TRBV6-5; DNA: TGTGCCAGCAATACTTTGAACACTGAAGCTTTCTTT; CDR3: CASNTLNTEAFF
J: TRBJ1-6; D: .; size: .; V: TRBV18; DNA: TGTGCCAGCTCACCAGGCAGGGCCCTAAATTCACCCCTCCACTTT; CDR3: CASSPGRALNSPLHF
J: TRBJ2-7; D: .; size: .; V: TRBV20-1; DNA: TGCAGTGCTAGTAGGCAGGGTGGGCACGAGCAGTACTTC; CDR3: CSASRQGGHEQYF
J: TRBJ2-7; D: .; size: once; V: TRBV6-5; DNA: TGTGCCAGCAGTTACTCGAGTAGCGTGACTTCCTACGAGCAGTACTTC; CDR3: CASSYSSSVTSYEQYF
J: TRBJ1-3; D: .; size: .; V: TRBV12-5; DNA: TGTGCTAGTGGTTTGGACAGTTTCTCTGGAAACACCATATATTTT; CDR3: CASGLDSFSGNTIYF
J: TRBJ2-1; D: .; size: once; V: TRBV5-4; DNA: TGTGCCAGCAGCTTTCCCCTAGGACTGGCAATTAATGAGCAGTTCTTC; CDR3: CASSFPLGLAINEQFF
J: TRBJ1-6; D: .; size: .; V: TRBV15; DNA: TGTGCCACCAGCAGAGGGCATTCACCCCTCCACTTT; CDR3: CATSRGHSPLHF
J: TRBJ2-3; D: .; size: .; V: TRBV28; DNA: TGTGCCAGCAGTTTGGTCGGGGGAGGTACAGATACGCAGTATTTT; CDR3: CASSLVGGGTDTQYF